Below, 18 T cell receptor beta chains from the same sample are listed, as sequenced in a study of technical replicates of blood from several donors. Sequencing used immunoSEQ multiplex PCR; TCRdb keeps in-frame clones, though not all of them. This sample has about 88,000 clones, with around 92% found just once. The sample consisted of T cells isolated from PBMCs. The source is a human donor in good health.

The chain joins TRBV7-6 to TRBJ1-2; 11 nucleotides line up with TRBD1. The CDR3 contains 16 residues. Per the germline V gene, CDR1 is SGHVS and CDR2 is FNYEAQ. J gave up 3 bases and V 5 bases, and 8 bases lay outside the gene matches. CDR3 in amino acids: CASSPSGTGGDYGYTF. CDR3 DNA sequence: TGTGCCAGCAGCCCCTCCGGGACAGGGGGTGACTATGGCTACACCTTC. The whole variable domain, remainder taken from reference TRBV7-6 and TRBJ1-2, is GAGVSQSPRYKVTKRGQDVALRCDPISGHVSLYWYRQALGQGPEFLTYFNYEAQQDKSGLPNDRFSAERPEGSISTLTIQRTEQRDSAMYRCASSPSGTGGDYGYTFGSGTRLTVV.

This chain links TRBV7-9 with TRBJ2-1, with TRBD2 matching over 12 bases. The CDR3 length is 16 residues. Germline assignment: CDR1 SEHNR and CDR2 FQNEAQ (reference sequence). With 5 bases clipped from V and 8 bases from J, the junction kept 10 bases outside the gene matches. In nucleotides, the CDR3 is TGTGCCAGCAGCCCGCCTTCTAGCGGGGGGGCCCATGAGCAGTTCTTC. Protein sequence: CASSPPSSGGAHEQFF.

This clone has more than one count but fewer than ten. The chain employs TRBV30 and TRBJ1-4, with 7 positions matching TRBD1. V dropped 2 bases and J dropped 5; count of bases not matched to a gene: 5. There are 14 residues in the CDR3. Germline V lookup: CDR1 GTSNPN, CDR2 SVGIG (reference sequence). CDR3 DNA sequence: TGTGCCTGGAGTTTCGGGACAGTGAATGAAAAACTGTTTTTT. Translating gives CAWSFGTVNEKLFF.

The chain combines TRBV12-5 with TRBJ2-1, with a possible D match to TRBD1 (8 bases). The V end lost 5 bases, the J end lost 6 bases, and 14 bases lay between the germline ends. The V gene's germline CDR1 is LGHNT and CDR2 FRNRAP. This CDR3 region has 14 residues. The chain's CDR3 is CASGGQGGSNEQFF. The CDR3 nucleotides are TGTGCTAGTGGTGGACAGGGAGGGTCCAATGAGCAGTTCTTC.

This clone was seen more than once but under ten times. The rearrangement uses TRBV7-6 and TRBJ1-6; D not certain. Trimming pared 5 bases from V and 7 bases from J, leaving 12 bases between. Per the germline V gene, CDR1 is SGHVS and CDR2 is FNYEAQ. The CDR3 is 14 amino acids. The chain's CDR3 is CASSQRNGNSPLHF. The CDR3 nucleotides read TGTGCCAGCAGCCAACGGAACGGGAATTCACCCCTCCACTTT.

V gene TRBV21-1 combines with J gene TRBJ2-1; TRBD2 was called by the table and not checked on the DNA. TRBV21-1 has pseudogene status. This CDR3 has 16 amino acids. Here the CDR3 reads CASSSCSGASYNEQFF. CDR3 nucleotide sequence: TGTGCCAGCAGCTCCTGTAGCGGGGCCTCCTACAATGAGCAGTTCTTC.

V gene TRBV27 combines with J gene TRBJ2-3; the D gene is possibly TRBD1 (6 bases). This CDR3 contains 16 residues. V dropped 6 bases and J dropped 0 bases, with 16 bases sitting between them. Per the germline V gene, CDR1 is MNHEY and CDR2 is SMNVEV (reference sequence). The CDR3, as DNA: TGTGCCAGCAGCCAAAACCGGGACACTAGCACAGATACGCAGTATTTT. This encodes CASSQNRDTSTDTQYF.

This chain's CDR3 is CASSMEGGRASNEQFF. The CDR3 coding sequence is TGTGCCAGTAGTATGGAGGGCGGGAGGGCTTCGAATGAGCAGTTCTTC. The gene calls are TRBV19 and TRBJ2-1, with 9 bases that match TRBD2. From germline, CDR1 is LNHDA and CDR2 SQIVND (reference sequence). Trimming at V came to 3 bases and at J to 7 bases, leaving 10 bases not matched to a gene. This CDR3 has 16 residues.

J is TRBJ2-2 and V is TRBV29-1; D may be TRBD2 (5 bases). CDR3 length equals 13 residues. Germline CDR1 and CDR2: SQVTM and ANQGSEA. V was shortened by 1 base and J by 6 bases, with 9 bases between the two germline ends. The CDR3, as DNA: TGCAGCGTTGAAGGGGCTAGCCCCGGGGAGCTGTTTTTT. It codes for CSVEGASPGELFF.

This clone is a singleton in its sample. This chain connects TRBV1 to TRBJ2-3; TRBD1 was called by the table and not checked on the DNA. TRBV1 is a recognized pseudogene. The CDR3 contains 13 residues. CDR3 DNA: TGCACCAGCAGCCCCCCAGGGGGAGATACGCAGTATTTT. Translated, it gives CTSSPPGGDTQYF.

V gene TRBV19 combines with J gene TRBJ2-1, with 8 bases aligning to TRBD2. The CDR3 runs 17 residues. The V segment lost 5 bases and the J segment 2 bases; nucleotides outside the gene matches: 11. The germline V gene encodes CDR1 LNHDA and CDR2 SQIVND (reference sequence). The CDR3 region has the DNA TGTGCCAGTAGTCCTACCTCAACTAGCGGAGCCTACAATGAGCAGTTCTTC. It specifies CASSPTSTSGAYNEQFF.

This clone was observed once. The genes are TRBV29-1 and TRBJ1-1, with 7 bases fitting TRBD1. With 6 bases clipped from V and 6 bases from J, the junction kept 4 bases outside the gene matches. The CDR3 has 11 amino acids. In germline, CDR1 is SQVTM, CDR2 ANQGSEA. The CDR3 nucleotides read TGCAGCGTGCAGGGGGGCGCTGAAGCTTTCTTT. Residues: CSVQGGAEAFF. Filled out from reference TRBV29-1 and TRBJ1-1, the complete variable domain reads SAVISQKPSRDICQRGTSLTIQCQVDSQVTMMFWYRQQPGQSLTLIATANQGSEATYESGFVIDKFPISRPNLTFSTLTVSNMSPEDSSIYLCSVQGGAEAFFGQGTRLTVV.

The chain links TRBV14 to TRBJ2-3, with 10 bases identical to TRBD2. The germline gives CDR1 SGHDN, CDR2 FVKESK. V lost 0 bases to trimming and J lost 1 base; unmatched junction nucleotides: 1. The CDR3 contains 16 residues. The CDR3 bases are TGTGCCAGCAGCCAAGAGAGCGGGAGGGGCACAGATACGCAGTATTTT. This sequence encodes CASSQESGRGTDTQYF. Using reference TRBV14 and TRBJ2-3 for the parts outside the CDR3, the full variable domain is EAGVTQFPSHSVIEKGQTVTLRCDPISGHDNLYWYRRVMGKEIKFLLHFVKESKQDESGMPNNRFLAERTGGTYSTLKVQPAELEDSGVYFCASSQESGRGTDTQYFGPGTRLTVL.

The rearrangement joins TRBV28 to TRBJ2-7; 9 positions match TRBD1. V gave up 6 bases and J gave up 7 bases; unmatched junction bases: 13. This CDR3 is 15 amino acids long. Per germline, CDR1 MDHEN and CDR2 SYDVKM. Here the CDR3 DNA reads TGTGCCAGCAGGAGAACCGGGACAGGGCTGGGGGAGCAGTACTTC. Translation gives CASRRTGTGLGEQYF. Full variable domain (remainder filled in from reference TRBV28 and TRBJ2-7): DVKVTQSSRYLVKRTGEKVFLECVQDMDHENMFWYRQDPGLGLRLIYFSYDVKMKEKGDIPEGYSVSREKKERFSLILESASTNQTSMYLCASRRTGTGLGEQYFGPGTRLTVT.

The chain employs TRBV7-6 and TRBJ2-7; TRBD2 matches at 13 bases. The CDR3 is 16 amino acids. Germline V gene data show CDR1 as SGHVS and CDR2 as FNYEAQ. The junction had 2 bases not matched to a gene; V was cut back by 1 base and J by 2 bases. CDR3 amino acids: CASSLGGTSGTYEQYF. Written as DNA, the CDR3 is TGTGCCAGCAGCTTAGGTGGGACTAGCGGGACCTACGAGCAGTACTTC.

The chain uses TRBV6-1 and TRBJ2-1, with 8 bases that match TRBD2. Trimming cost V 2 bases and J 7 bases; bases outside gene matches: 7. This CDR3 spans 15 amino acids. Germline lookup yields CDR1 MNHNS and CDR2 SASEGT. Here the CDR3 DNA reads TGTGCCAGCAGTGAAAGAGACCGACTAGCGAATGAGCAGTTCTTC. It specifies CASSERDRLANEQFF.

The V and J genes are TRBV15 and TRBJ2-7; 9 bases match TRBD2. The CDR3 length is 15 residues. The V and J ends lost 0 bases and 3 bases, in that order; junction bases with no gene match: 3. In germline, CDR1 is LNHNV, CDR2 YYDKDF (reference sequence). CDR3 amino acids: CATSRDIAGDYEQYF. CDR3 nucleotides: TGTGCCACCAGCAGAGATATAGCGGGAGACTACGAGCAGTACTTC.

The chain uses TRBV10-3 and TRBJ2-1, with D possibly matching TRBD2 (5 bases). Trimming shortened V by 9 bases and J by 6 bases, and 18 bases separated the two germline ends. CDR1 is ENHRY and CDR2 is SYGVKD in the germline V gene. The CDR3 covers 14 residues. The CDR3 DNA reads TGTGCCATAGGAGTCCAGCCGGGATCCAATGAGCAGTTCTTC. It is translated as CAIGVQPGSNEQFF.